Listed here is a single T cell receptor beta chain. In its sample, this clonotype was seen a few times. Its antigen target is currently unknown. Base qualities are not at hand, and no much larger clone is one base apart. The treatment or condition label, as the study defines it: live attenuated yellow fever vaccine strain. At every blood-draw timepoint, two biological replicates of bulk PBMCs were collected. PBMCs were isolated from peripheral blood using a standard Ficoll-Paque protocol. TriZol was used to extract RNA from bulk PBMCs, from CD4 and CD8 fractions, and from dextramer-positive and dextramer-negative fractions. TCR cDNA was synthesized by 5'RACE template switching, which introduced a universal primer site and unique molecular identifiers. cDNA synthesis was primed from both the TCR alpha and TCR beta constant segments. Library amplification used two PCR steps, and the second PCR step added sample barcodes and sequencing adapters. Sequencing of the libraries was done on either Illumina HiSeq 2500 (2x100 bp) or NovaSeq (2x150 bp). Per the original workflow: MIGEC was used to demultiplex reads and collapse the reads into UMI consensus sequences, and MiXCR was used for V(D)J alignment. Vaccine-responding clonotypes were defined with edgeR using replicate PBMC samples, requiring FDR below 0.01 and a log2 fold change above 5 up to day 15. CD4 or CD8 identity was assigned to each bulk clonotype according to whether the clonotype was present at higher abundance in the sequenced CD4 repertoire or the sequenced CD8 repertoire. TCRdb passed the public sequencing reads through fastp at Q25 and MiXCR, retaining productive beta sequences. Records with the same CDR3 protein are collapsed into one entry carrying the most frequent genes and DNA. The V and J calls follow TCRdb's processing rather than the paper's. The sample yields 450,000 to 550,000 distinct CDR3 sequences; just over 20% were counted once. About 16% of the sample comes from the top ten.

The source of the sample is a study of T cells after yellow fever vaccination (dated by TCRdb to between 2018 and 2021). For the study in its entirety: The SMART-Seq v4 Ultra Low Input RNA kit was used to prepare libraries from fractions with low cell numbers. To follow T-cell clones before and after both primary and booster YFV17D yellow fever vaccination, bulk TCR alpha and beta repertoires underwent longitudinal sequencing. Two healthy male donors, one aged 18 to 29 and one aged 30 to 40 years, were included in the cohort. Blood was collected at multiple timepoints before and after primary and secondary immunization, and bulk PBMC replicates and cell subsets were isolated. Broad study findings and their caveats: Because abundant contaminating clonotypes from the bulk population could be contained in FACS-sorted repertoires, computational filtering was required. Compared with the primary T-cell response, the secondary T-cell response was faster but weaker, reaching its peak on day 5 rather than on day 15. After the booster, most clones that had expanded after primary vaccination were detected again (around 95% of CD4 and more than 80% of CD8), suggesting broad maintenance of memory. Only a couple of donors were included in the study, so the extent to which the findings can be generalized is limited. A small fraction of clonotypes showed up in both the CD4 and CD8 compartments, probably as a result of convergent recombination.

V ends up 5 bases short and J 4 bases short, with an unmatched junction base count of 7. Sequences SEHNR (CDR1) and FQNEAQ (CDR2) are obtained from the germline V gene (reference sequence). Spanning cysteine to phenylalanine, the CDR3 consists of 14 amino acids. The DNA shown is the 42-base CDR3, in frame from base 1. Sequenced here: PBMCs, sampled less than 25 days after the first yellow fever vaccination. Recombination linked TRBV7-9 to TRBJ1-1; 7 bases in the middle match TRBD1. The TCR originated in a man in his late teens or twenties who received the YFV17D yellow fever vaccine. The bases are TGTGCCAGCAGCCGAGGGGGCGACGGCACTGAAGCTTTCTTT. The translation is CASSRGGDGTEAFF.